By share of the sample, the clone carrying this TCR beta chain is medium-sized. The antigen is undetermined. Blood genomic DNA input for TRB amplification was about 240-500 ng. Multiplex PCR with BIOMED2 TRB-A/B primer pools amplified TRB rearrangements. TCRdb used MiXCR to reprocess the multiplex PCR reads, holding one entry per CDR3 protein. Of thousands of distinct CDR3 sequences listed, 21% are singletons. The data were taken from a study of T and B cells in COVID-19 patients. As for the study in general: Peripheral blood came from COVID-19 patients with active infection or after recovery. Median age was about 34 years in the recovered cohort and around 63 years in the active-infection cohort.

Findings of the study overall: CD4+, regulatory T cell, CD8+ and sorted SARS-CoV-2-responsive or tetramer+ T cells were not yet sequenced.

Sequencing was done on a sample of blood. The sequence was obtained from a human donor with active COVID-19.

The CDR3 is CASSFIAGSYNEQFF. In DNA form, the CDR3 reads TGTGCCAGCAGTTTTATAGCGGGCTCCTACAATGAGCAGTTCTTC. The chain links TRBV6-5 to TRBJ2-1; 7 nucleotides line up with TRBD2. This CDR3 is built from 15 residues. CDR1 is MNHEY, CDR2 SVGAGI, per germline. J gave up 0 bases and V 4 bases, and 3 bases lay outside the gene matches.